The T cell receptor (beta chain) described here comes from a study of blood T cell repertoires in COVID-19. Study-level background: Sources were T cells, B-cell-depleted T cells, or PBMCs; the material itself was cDNA or gDNA.

The germline V gene encodes CDR1 SGHRS and CDR2 YFSETQ. The V and J ends lost 8 bases and 6 bases respectively, with 21 bases between them. This CDR3 region has 14 residues. Assay: immunoSEQ multiplex PCR; the TCRdb copy retains only in-frame clones and omits some. The sample shows 130,000 or so clones, about 80% of them seen only once. The TCR was taken from a human donor in a cohort sampled during active COVID-19. The chain has TRBV5-1 and TRBJ2-7; a possible D gene is TRBD2 (6 bases). Sample: peripheral blood. CDR3 residues: CASASPGGRGEQYF. The DNA for the CDR3 is TGCGCCAGTGCCTCACCCGGGGGTAGGGGCGAGCAGTACTTC. The variable domain in full, with the rest retrieved from reference TRBV5-1 and TRBJ2-7, is KAGVTQTPRYLIKTRGQQVTLSCSPISGHRSVSWYQQTPGQGLQFLFEYFSETQRNKGNFPGRFSGRQFSNSRSEMNVSTLELGDSALYLCASASPGGRGEQYFGPGTRLTVT.